A single sample is the source of the 19 T cell receptor beta chains below, sequenced in a study of cytomegalovirus exposure and HLA in healthy donors. The PCR used 60 Vbeta and 13 Jbeta primers. The table came from immunoSEQ multiplex PCR; TCRdb's copy has only in-frame clones and leaves some out. The sample consists of fewer than 250,000 clones, 83% of them appearing once. Input material: PBMCs. These receptors came from a girl aged 5-17 years in good health and CMV-seronegative.

This clone was detected only a few times. The V and J genes are TRBV5-6 and TRBJ1-1; perhaps TRBD1 as D (6 bases). V was pared by 4 bases and J by 0 bases, with 13 bases between. CDR1 SGHDT and CDR2 YYEEEE come from the germline V gene. The CDR3 totals 15 residues. CDR3 loop: CASSHRRTVNTEAFF. The CDR3 DNA is TGTGCCAGCAGCCACCGTCGGACAGTGAACACTGAAGCTTTCTTT.

This chain joins TRBV7-3 and TRBJ1-1; 7 bases match TRBD1. Germline V CDR1 and CDR2: SGHTA, FQGTGA. The J segment lost 4 bases and the V segment lost 1 base, leaving 3 bases of the junction unmatched. The CDR3 contains 14 residues. This chain's CDR3 is CASSLIKGATEAFF. In DNA, the CDR3 is TGTGCCAGCAGCTTAATCAAGGGGGCCACTGAAGCTTTCTTT. Looking up the rest from reference TRBV7-3 and TRBJ1-1 gives the full variable domain: GAGVSQTPSNKVTEKGKYVELRCDPISGHTALYWYRQSLGQGPEFLIYFQGTGAADDSGLPNDRFFAVRPEGSVSTLKIQRTERGDSAVYLCASSLIKGATEAFFGQGTRLTVV.

The CDR3 DNA is TGTGCCAGCAGCGCCAACCCGGGATCAGAGTATGGCTACACCTTC. Residues: CASSANPGSEYGYTF. The rearrangement uses TRBV9 and TRBJ1-2; D gene unclear. Germline loops: CDR1 SGDLS, CDR2 YYNGEE. Trimming shortened V by 3 bases and J by 5 bases, and 17 bases separated the two germline ends. This CDR3 is built from 15 residues.

This chain uses TRBV6-1 with TRBJ1-1, with D uncertain. This CDR3 has 14 amino acids. Germline lookup yields CDR1 MNHNS and CDR2 SASEGT. V gave up 6 bases and J gave up 6 bases, with 17 bases separating them. The CDR3 bases are TGTGCCAGCAGCGACTTGATTGGAGCAGCTGAAGCTTTCTTT. Its translation: CASSDLIGAAEAFF.

This clone was counted a single time. The rearrangement links TRBV28 to TRBJ1-1; the D is unclear. The germline V gene has CDR1 MDHEN and CDR2 SYDVKM. The germline V and J ends were trimmed by 6 bases and 5 bases, with 22 bases remaining between them. The CDR3 sequence is 16 residues long. The CDR3 protein is CASSLGSQIRRTEAFF. CDR3 coding DNA: TGTGCCAGCAGCCTGGGGAGCCAGATTAGACGGACTGAAGCTTTCTTT.

The genes are TRBV28 and TRBJ2-1; TRBD1 is a possible D gene (6 bases). V was shortened by 5 bases and J by 13 bases, with 27 bases between the two germline ends. Germline V gene lookup returns CDR1 MDHEN and CDR2 SYDVKM. The length of the CDR3 is 16 residues. The DNA of the CDR3 is TGTGCCAGCAGTCCTTTTGGGGGCGTTAGCTCTTCTGGTCAGTTCTTC. It is translated as CASSPFGGVSSSGQFF. The full variable domain, its missing parts supplied by reference TRBV28 and TRBJ2-1, is DVKVTQSSRYLVKRTGEKVFLECVQDMDHENMFWYRQDPGLGLRLIYFSYDVKMKEKGDIPEGYSVSREKKERFSLILESASTNQTSMYLCASSPFGGVSSSGQFFGPGTRLTVL.

The gene calls are TRBV2 and TRBJ2-1; 10 nucleotides match TRBD2. This CDR3 is built from 15 residues. Trimming removed 4 bases from V and 11 bases from J; junction bases left unmatched: 11. The germline gives CDR1 SNHLY, CDR2 FYNNEI. CDR3 sequence: CASSALSGGLVKQFF. DNA for the CDR3: TGTGCCAGCAGTGCTCTTAGCGGGGGGCTGGTTAAGCAGTTCTTC. The full variable domain, in which reference TRBV2 and TRBJ2-1 provide the parts outside the CDR3, is EPEVTQTPSHQVTQMGQEVILRCVPISNHLYFYWYRQILGQKVEFLVSFYNNEISEKSEIFDDQFSVERPDGSNFTLKIRSTKLEDSAMYFCASSALSGGLVKQFFGPGTRLTVL.

The genes are TRBV7-2 and TRBJ1-4, with D perhaps TRBD1 (5 bases). The V gene lost 1 base and the J gene lost 6 bases, with 12 bases spanning the gap. Germline CDR1 SGHTA, CDR2 FQGNSA. The CDR3 totals 15 residues. The CDR3 is CASSLGGLGDEKLFF. DNA for the CDR3: TGTGCCAGCAGCTTAGGGGGCCTAGGAGATGAAAAACTGTTTTTT.

The rearrangement joins TRBV28 to TRBJ1-1, with D possibly matching TRBD1 (5 bases). Trimming shortened V by 1 base and J by 2 bases, and 11 bases separated the two germline ends. The CDR3 loop spans 15 amino acids. CDR1 and CDR2 (germline): MDHEN, SYDVKM. The CDR3 DNA follows: TGTGCCAGCAGTTTATCCGACGGGGGAAACACTGAAGCTTTCTTT. Its translation is CASSLSDGGNTEAFF.

V usage is TRBV30 and J usage is TRBJ1-6; no reliable D call. The germline gives CDR1 GTSNPN, CDR2 SVGIG (reference sequence). This CDR3 comprises 16 residues. Between the trimmed V and J ends, which lost 0 bases and 0 bases, there was a span of 9 bases. The CDR3 coding sequence is TGTGCCTGGAGTGTAGGCGGGAGCTCCTATAATTCACCCCTCCACTTT. It yields the protein CAWSVGGSSYNSPLHF.

The genes are TRBV6-6 and TRBJ1-5; D perhaps matches TRBD1 (6 bases). V was clipped by 6 bases and J by 1 base, with 16 bases between them. CDR3 length equals 16 residues. From germline, CDR1 is MNHNY and CDR2 SVGAGI (reference sequence). The CDR3 is CASSSGVRGSNQPQHF. For the CDR3, the DNA is TGTGCCAGCAGCTCAGGGGTCAGAGGGAGCAATCAGCCCCAGCATTTT.

The CDR3 bases are TGTGCCAGACAGATCTCTGGGGCCAACGTCCTGACTTTC. It is translated as CARQISGANVLTF. The V call is TRBV21-1, the J call TRBJ2-6; the table's D call, TRBD1, was not checked against the DNA. TRBV21-1 is designated a pseudogene. The CDR3 loop spans 13 amino acids.

The chain carries TRBV19 and TRBJ2-5, with 14 bases aligning to TRBD2. The CDR3 covers 18 residues. The ends lost 3 bases at V and 3 bases at J; junction bases unmatched: 9. CDR1 is LNHDA and CDR2 is SQIVND in the germline V gene (reference sequence). The CDR3 region is CASSILGLAGARKETQYF. In nucleotides, the CDR3 is TGTGCCAGTAGTATTTTGGGACTAGCGGGAGCCCGAAAAGAGACCCAGTACTTC.

The V gene is TRBV5-6, the J gene TRBJ2-5; D is undetermined. The CDR3 sequence is 13 residues long. Germline assignment: CDR1 SGHDT and CDR2 YYEEEE. Trimming took off 0 bases at V and 3 bases at J, with 6 bases between the two ends. In DNA, the CDR3 is TGTGCCAGCAGCTTGGGACGGGAAGAGACCCAGTACTTC. Translating gives CASSLGREETQYF.

The chain joins TRBV30 to TRBJ2-7, with D possibly TRBD1 on 6 matching bases. This CDR3 comprises 11 residues. The V and J ends lost 4 bases and 3 bases respectively, with 7 bases between them. CDR1 is GTSNPN, CDR2 SVGIG, per germline (reference sequence). The CDR3 bases are TGTGCCTGGAACAGGGACTACGAGCAGTACTTC. It encodes CAWNRDYEQYF.

This rearrangement joins TRBV7-9 to TRBJ2-1; 8 nucleotides align to TRBD2. The CDR3 has 16 amino acids. Germline CDR1 is SEHNR and CDR2 is FQNEAQ (reference sequence). After removal of 1 base from V and 0 bases from J, the junction contained 2 bases not matched to a gene. The CDR3 protein is CASSLGSGSSYNEQFF. Here the CDR3 DNA reads TGTGCCAGCAGCTTAGGAAGCGGGAGCTCCTACAATGAGCAGTTCTTC.

The V gene is TRBV7-2, the J gene TRBJ1-2, with D possibly TRBD1 on 5 matching bases. Germline V gene data show CDR1 as SGHTA and CDR2 as FQGNSA. The CDR3 spans 12 residues. V lost 5 bases, J lost 8 bases, and 12 bases lay in between. The CDR3 sequence: CASSPGLLGYTF. CDR3 nucleotides: TGTGCCAGCAGCCCGGGACTGCTAGGCTACACCTTC.

The chain uses TRBV18 and TRBJ1-1, with 9 bases aligning to TRBD1. Trimming took 3 bases from V and 3 from J; bases not matched to a gene: 5. The length of the CDR3 is 15 residues. Germline V gene sequence: CDR1 KGHSH, CDR2 LQKENI. The CDR3: CASSPGRDRDTEAFF. DNA for the CDR3: TGTGCCAGCTCACCCGGAAGGGACAGGGACACTGAAGCTTTCTTT.

V is TRBV7-2 and J is TRBJ2-7; 9 nucleotides match TRBD1. Trimming removed 3 bases from V and 6 bases from J; junction bases left unmatched: 6. The CDR3 length is 14 residues. The germline V gene has CDR1 SGHTA and CDR2 FQGNSA. CDR3 protein: CASSFGDRVAEQYF. The CDR3, as DNA: TGTGCCAGCAGCTTCGGGGACAGGGTCGCCGAGCAGTACTTC.